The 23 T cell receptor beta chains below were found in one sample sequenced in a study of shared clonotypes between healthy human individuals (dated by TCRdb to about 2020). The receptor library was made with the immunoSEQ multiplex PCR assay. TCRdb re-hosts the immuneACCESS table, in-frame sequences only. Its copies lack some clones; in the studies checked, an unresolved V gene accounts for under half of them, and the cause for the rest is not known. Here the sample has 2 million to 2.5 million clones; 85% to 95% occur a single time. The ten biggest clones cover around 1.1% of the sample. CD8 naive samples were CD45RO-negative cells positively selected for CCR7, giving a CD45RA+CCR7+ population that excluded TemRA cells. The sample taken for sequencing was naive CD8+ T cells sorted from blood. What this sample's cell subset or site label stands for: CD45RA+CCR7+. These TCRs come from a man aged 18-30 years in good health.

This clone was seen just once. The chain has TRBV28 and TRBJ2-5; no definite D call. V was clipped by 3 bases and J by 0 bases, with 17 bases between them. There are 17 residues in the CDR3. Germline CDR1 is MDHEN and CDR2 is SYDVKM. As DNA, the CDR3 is TGTGCCAGCAGTTTTCCCCAAGTAGGAGAGGACCAAGAGACCCAGTACTTC. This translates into CASSFPQVGEDQETQYF.

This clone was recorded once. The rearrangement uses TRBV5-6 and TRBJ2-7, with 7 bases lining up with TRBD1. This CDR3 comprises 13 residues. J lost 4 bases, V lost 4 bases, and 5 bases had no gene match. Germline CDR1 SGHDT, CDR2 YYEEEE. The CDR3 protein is CASSPYRGYEQYF. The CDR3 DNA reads TGTGCCAGCAGCCCGTACAGGGGTTACGAGCAGTACTTC.

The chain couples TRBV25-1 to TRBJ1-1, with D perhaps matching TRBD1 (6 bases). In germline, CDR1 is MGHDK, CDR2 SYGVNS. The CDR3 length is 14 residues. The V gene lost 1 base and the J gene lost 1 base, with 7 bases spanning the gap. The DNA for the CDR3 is TGTGCCAGCAGTGAATTACAGGGGAACACTGAAGCTTTCTTT. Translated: CASSELQGNTEAFF.

CDR3 sequence reads: CASSEAQRSNEQFF. The CDR3 DNA follows: TGCGCCAGCAGTGAGGCCCAGCGGAGCAATGAGCAGTTCTTC. The rearrangement joins TRBV10-1 to TRBJ2-1; D is possibly TRBD2 (5 bases). The CDR3 length is 14 residues. Trimming took 2 bases from V and 6 from J, leaving 11 bases between them. Germline CDR1 is WNHNN and CDR2 is SYGVQD (reference sequence).

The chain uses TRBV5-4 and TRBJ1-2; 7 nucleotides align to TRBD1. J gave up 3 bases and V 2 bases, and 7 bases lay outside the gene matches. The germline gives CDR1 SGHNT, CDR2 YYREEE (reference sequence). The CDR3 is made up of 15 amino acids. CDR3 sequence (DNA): TGTGCCAGCAGCTTTGGGACAGCAACCTACTATGGCTACACCTTC. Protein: CASSFGTATYYGYTF.

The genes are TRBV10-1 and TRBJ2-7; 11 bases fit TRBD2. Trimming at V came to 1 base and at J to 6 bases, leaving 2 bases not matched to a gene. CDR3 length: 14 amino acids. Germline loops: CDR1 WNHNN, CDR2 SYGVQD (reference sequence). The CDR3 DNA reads TGCGCCAGCAGTGAGTGGCTAGCGGGAGGCGAGCAGTACTTC. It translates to CASSEWLAGGEQYF.

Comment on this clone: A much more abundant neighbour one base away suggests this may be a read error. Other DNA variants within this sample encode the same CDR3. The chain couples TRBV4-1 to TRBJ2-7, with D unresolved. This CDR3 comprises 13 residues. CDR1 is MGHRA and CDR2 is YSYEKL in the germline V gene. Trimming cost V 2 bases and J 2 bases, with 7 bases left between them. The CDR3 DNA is TGCGCCAGCAGCCAAACAGCAACCTACGAGCAGTACTTC. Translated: CASSQTATYEQYF.

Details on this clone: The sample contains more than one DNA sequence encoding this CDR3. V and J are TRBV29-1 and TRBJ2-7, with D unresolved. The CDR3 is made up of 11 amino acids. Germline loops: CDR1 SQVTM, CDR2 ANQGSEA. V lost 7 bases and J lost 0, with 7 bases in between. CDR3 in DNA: TGCAGCGCGGGCAGCTCCTACGAGCAGTACTTC. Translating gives CSAGSSYEQYF.

CDR3 coding DNA: TGTGCCGGAATCGTACAGGGGCCCTTCTCTGGAAACACCATATATTTT. Translated, it gives CAGIVQGPFSGNTIYF. The V and J genes are TRBV30 and TRBJ1-3; 7 bases fit TRBD1. Trimming took 8 bases from V and 0 from J; bases not matched to a gene: 13. Per the germline V gene, CDR1 is GTSNPN and CDR2 is SVGIG (reference sequence). CDR3 length: 16 residues.

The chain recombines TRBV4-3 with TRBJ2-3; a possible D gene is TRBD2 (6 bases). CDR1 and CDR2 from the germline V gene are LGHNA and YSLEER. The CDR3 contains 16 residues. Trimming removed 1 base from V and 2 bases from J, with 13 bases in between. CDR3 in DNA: TGCGCCAGCAGCCAAGTAGAGGGAGGTTCCACAGATACGCAGTATTTT. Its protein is CASSQVEGGSTDTQYF.

The CDR3 reads CASTPSIGLDEKLFF. In DNA, the CDR3 is TGTGCCAGCACCCCGTCGATAGGGCTGGATGAAAAACTGTTTTTT. The rearrangement uses TRBV11-2 and TRBJ1-4; D is undetermined. CDR3 length equals 15 residues. V was shortened by 7 bases and J by 6 bases, with 18 bases between the two germline ends. Germline values: CDR1 SGHAT, CDR2 FQNNGV. Variable domain in full (rest from reference TRBV11-2 and TRBJ1-4): EAGVAQSPRYKIIEKRQSVAFWCNPISGHATLYWYQQILGQGPKLLIQFQNNGVVDDSQLPKDRFSAERLKGVDSTLKIQPAKLEDSAVYLCASTPSIGLDEKLFFGSGTQLSVL.

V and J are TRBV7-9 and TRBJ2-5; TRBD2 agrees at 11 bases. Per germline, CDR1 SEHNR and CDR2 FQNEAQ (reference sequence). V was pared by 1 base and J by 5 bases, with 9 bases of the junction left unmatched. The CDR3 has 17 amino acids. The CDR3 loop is CASSLDIAGGLEETQYF. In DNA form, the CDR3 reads TGTGCCAGCAGCTTAGATATAGCGGGAGGGCTAGAGGAGACCCAGTACTTC.

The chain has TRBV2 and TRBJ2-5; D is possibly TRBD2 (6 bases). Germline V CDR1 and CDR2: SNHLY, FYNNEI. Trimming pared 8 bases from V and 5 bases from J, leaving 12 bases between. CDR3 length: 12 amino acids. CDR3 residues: CASSDRGETQYF. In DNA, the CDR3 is TGTGCCAGCTCGGACCGGGGGGAGACCCAGTACTTC.

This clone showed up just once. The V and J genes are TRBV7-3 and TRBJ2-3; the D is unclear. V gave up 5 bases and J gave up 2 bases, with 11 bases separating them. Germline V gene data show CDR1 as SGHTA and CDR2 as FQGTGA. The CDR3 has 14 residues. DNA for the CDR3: TGTGCCAGCAGCCCACTGGGCTTCACAGATACGCAGTATTTT. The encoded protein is CASSPLGFTDTQYF.

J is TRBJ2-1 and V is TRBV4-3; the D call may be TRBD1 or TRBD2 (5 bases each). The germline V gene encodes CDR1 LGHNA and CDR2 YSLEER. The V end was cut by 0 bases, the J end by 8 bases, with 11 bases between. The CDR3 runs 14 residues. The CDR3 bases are TGCGCCAGCAGCCAAGAAACGGGGCTGGATGAGCAGTTCTTC. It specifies CASSQETGLDEQFF.

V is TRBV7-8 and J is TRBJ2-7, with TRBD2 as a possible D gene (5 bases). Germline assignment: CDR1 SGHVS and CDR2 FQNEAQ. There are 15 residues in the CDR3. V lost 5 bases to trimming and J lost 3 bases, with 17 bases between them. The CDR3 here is CASSKSLGNIYEQYF. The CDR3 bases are TGTGCCAGCAGCAAATCACTCGGGAACATCTACGAGCAGTACTTC.

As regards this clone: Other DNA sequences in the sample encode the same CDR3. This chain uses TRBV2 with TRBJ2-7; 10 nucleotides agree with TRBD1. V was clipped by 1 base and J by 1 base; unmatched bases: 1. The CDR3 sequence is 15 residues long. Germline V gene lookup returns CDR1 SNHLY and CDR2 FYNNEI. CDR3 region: CASSEGTGGSYEQYF. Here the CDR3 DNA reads TGTGCCAGCAGTGAAGGGACAGGGGGTTCCTACGAGCAGTACTTC.

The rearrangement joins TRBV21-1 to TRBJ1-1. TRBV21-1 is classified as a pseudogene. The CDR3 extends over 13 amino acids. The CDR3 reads CASGGSGNTEAFF. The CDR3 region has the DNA TGTGCCAGCGGGGGGTCCGGGAACACTGAAGCTTTCTTT.

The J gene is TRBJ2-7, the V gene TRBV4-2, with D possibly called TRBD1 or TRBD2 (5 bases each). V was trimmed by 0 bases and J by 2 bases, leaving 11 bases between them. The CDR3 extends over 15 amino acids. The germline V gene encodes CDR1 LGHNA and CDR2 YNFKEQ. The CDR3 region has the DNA TGTGCCAGCAGCCAAGAAGGGACCGCACCCTACGAGCAGTACTTC. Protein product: CASSQEGTAPYEQYF.

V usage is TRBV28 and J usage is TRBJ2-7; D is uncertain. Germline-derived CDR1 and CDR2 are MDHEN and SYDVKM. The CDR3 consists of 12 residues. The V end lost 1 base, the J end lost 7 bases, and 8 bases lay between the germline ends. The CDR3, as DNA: TGTGCCAGCAGTTTATTCGGGCGGGAGCAGTACTTC. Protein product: CASSLFGREQYF.

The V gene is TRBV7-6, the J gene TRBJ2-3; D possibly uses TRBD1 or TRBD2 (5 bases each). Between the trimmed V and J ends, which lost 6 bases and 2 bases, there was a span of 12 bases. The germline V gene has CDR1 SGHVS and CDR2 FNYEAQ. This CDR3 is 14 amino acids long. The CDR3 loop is CASSLRETTDTQYF. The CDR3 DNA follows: TGTGCCAGCAGTCTCAGGGAGACCACAGATACGCAGTATTTT.

For the CDR3, the DNA is TGTGCCAGCAGCTCCCAGAGCGGGGGGGCGTACGGGGAGCAGTTCTTC. This translates into CASSSQSGGAYGEQFF. V is TRBV5-6 and J is TRBJ2-1, with 10 nucleotides matching TRBD2. The germline V gene encodes CDR1 SGHDT and CDR2 YYEEEE. The V segment lost 3 bases and the J segment 10 bases; nucleotides outside the gene matches: 13. The CDR3 length is 16 residues. Filled out from reference TRBV5-6 and TRBJ2-1, the complete variable domain reads DAGVTQSPTHLIKTRGQQVTLRCSPKSGHDTVSWYQQALGQGPQFIFQYYEEEERQRGNFPDRFSGHQFPNYSSELNVNALLLGDSALYLCASSSQSGGAYGEQFFGPGTRLTVL.

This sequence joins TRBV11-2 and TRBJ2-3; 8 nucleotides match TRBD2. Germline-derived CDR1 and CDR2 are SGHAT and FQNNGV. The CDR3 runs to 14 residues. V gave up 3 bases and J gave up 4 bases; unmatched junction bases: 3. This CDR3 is CASSFPGGADTQYF. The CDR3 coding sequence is TGTGCCAGCAGCTTCCCGGGGGGGGCAGATACGCAGTATTTT.